This T cell receptor (beta chain) was documented in a study of cytomegalovirus exposure and HLA in healthy donors. About this clone itself: Its matching antigen is unknown.

The study ran its PCR with 60 Vbeta and 13 Jbeta primers. Some clones are missing from TCRdb's copy, which holds only in-frame ones; the method was immunoSEQ multiplex PCR. The sample lists around 150,000 clones; over 60% were seen once. Study-level findings and limits: A later analysis found most CMV-associated TCR beta chains apparently HLA-restricted.

The specimen sequenced was PBMCs. This TCR was sampled from a woman aged 45-65 years in good health and CMV-seronegative.

The CDR3: CATSSLGGQVQYF. In DNA form, the CDR3 reads TGTGCCACCAGCTCCTTGGGGGGGCAAGTGCAGTACTTC. This chain uses TRBV19 with TRBJ2-7; TRBD2 is a possible D gene (7 bases). Per germline, CDR1 LNHDA and CDR2 SQIVND (reference sequence). With 10 bases removed from V and 9 bases from J, the gap between germline ends came to 22 bases. CDR3 length equals 13 residues.